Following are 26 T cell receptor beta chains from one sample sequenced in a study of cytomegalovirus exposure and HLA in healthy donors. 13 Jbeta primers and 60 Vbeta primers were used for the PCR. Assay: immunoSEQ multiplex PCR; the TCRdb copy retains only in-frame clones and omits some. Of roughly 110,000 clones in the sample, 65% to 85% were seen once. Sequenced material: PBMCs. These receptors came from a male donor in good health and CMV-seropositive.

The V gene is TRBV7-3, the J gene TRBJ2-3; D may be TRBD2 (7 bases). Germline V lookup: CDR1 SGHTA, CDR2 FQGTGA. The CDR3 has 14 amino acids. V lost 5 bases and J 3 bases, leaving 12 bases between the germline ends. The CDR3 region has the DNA TGTGCCAGCAGCCCGGGGGGCTCGACAGATACGCAGTATTTT. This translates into CASSPGGSTDTQYF.

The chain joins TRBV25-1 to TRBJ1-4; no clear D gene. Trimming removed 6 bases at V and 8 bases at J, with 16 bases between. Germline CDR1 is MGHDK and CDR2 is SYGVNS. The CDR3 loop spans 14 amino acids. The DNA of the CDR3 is TGTGCCAGCAGGAGGGCAGGATCGGACGAAAAACTGTTTTTT. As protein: CASRRAGSDEKLFF.

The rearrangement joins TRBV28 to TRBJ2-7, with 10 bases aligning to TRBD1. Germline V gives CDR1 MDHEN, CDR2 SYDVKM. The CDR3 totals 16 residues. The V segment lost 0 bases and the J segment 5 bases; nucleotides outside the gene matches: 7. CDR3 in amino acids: CASSLWKTGGMHEQYF. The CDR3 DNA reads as TGTGCCAGCAGTTTATGGAAGACAGGGGGCATGCACGAGCAGTACTTC. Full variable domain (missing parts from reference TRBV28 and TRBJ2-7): DVKVTQSSRYLVKRTGEKVFLECVQDMDHENMFWYRQDPGLGLRLIYFSYDVKMKEKGDIPEGYSVSREKKERFSLILESASTNQTSMYLCASSLWKTGGMHEQYFGPGTRLTVT.

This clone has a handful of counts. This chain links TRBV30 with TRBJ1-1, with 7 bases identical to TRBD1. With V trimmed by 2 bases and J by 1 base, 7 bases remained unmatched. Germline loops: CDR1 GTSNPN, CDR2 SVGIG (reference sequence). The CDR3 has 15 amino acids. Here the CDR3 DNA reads TGTGCCTGGAGTCCCCGGGACAGAGAGAACACTGAAGCTTTCTTT. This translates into CAWSPRDRENTEAFF.

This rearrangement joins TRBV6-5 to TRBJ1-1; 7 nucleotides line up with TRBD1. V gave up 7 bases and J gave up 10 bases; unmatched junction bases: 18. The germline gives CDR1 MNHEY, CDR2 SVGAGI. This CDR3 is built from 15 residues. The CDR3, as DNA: TGTGCCAGCAATTTCATCCCAGGGGGTCCGGAGCGAGCTTTCTTT. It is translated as CASNFIPGGPERAFF.

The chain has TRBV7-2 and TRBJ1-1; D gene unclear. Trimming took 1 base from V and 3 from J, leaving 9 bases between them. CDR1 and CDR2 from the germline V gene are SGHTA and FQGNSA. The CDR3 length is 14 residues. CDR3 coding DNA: TGTGCCAGCAGCTTAGACAGTAGGTACACTGAAGCTTTCTTT. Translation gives CASSLDSRYTEAFF.

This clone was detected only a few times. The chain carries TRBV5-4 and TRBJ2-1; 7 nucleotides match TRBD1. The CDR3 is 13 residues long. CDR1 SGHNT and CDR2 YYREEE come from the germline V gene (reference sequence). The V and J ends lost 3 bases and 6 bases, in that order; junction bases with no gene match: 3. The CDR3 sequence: CASSWAGGNEQFF. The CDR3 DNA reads TGTGCCAGCAGCTGGGCAGGGGGCAATGAGCAGTTCTTC.

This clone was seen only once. DNA for the CDR3: TGTGCCAGCAGCGTCACTCCCTCGAATTCACCCCTCCACTTT. Encoded protein: CASSVTPSNSPLHF. This rearrangement joins TRBV9 to TRBJ1-6; no reliable D call. Trimming stripped 2 bases from V and 7 bases from J, with 10 bases between. This CDR3 has 14 residues. Germline V gene sequence: CDR1 SGDLS, CDR2 YYNGEE.

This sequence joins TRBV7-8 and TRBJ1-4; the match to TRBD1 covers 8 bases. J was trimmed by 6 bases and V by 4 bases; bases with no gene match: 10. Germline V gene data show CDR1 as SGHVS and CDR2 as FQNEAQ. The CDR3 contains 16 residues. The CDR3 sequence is CASSSRQGRVHEKLFF. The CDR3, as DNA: TGTGCCAGCAGCTCACGACAGGGGCGAGTGCATGAAAAACTGTTTTTT.

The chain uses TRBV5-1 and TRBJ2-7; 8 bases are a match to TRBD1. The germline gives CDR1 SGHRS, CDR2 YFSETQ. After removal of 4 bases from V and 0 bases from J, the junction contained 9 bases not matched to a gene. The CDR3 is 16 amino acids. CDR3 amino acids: CASSPGQGPSSYEQYF. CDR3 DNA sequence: TGCGCCAGCAGCCCAGGACAGGGCCCAAGCTCCTACGAGCAGTACTTC.

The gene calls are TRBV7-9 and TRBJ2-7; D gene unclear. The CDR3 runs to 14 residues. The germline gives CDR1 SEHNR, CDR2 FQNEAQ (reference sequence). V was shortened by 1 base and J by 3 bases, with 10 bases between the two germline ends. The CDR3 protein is CASSLDQISYEQYF. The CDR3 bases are TGTGCCAGCAGCTTAGACCAAATCAGCTACGAGCAGTACTTC.

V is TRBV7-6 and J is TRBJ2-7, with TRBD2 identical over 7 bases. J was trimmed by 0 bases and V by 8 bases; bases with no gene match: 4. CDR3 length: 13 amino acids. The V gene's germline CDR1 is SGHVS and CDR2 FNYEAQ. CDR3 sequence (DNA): TGTGCCAGCTCGGGAGGTTTCTCCTACGAGCAGTACTTC. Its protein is CASSGGFSYEQYF.

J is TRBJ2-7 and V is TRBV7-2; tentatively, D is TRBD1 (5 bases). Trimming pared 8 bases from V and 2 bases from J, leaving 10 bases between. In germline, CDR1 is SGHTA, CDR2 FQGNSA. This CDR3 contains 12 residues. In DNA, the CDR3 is TGTGCCAGCGGAGAACAGGCCTACGAGCAGTACTTC. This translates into CASGEQAYEQYF.

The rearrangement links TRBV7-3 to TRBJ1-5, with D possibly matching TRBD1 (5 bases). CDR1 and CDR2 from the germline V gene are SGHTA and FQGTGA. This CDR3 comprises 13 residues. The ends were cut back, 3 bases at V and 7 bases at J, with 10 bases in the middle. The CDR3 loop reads CASSLTVNQPQHF. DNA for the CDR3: TGTGCCAGCAGCTTGACAGTTAACCAGCCCCAGCATTTT.

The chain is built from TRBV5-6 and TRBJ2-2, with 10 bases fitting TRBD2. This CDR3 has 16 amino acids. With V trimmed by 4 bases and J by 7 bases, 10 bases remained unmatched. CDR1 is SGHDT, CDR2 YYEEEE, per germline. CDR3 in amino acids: CASSKASGSRIGELFF. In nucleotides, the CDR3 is TGTGCCAGCAGCAAAGCTAGCGGGAGTAGAATCGGGGAGCTGTTTTTT.

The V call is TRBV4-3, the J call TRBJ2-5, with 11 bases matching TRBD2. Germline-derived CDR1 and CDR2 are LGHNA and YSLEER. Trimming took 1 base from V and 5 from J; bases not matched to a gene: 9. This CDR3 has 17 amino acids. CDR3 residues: CASSQVLTSGIGETQYF. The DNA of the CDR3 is TGCGCCAGCAGCCAAGTTCTGACTAGCGGGATTGGGGAGACCCAGTACTTC.

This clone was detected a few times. This chain's CDR3 is CASSSAYEQYF. CDR3 bases: TGTGCCAGCAGCTCCGCCTACGAGCAGTACTTC. The V gene is TRBV28, the J gene TRBJ2-7; D is undetermined. The CDR3 spans 11 residues. V was pared by 6 bases and J by 2 bases, with 5 bases between. CDR1 and CDR2 from the germline V gene are MDHEN and SYDVKM.

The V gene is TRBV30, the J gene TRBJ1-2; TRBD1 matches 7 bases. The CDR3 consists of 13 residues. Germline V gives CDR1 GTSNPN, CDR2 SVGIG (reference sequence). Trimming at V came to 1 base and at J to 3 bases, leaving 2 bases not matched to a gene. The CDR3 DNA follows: TGTGCCTGGAGTGGGGACAGCTACTATGGCTACACCTTC. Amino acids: CAWSGDSYYGYTF.

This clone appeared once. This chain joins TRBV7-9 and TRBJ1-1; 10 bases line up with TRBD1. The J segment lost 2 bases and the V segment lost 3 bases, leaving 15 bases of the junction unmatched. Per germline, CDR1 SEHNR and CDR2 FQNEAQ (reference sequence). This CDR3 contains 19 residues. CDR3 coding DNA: TGTGCCAGCAGCTTCAGTGCCACGCACGAGACAGGGGGCAACACTGAAGCTTTCTTT. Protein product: CASSFSATHETGGNTEAFF.

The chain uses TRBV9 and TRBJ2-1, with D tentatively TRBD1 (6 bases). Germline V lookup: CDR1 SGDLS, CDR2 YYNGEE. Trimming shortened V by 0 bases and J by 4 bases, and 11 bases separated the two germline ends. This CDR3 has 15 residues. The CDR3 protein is CASSVGGTMYNEQFF. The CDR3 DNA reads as TGTGCCAGCAGCGTAGGTGGGACAATGTACAATGAGCAGTTCTTC.

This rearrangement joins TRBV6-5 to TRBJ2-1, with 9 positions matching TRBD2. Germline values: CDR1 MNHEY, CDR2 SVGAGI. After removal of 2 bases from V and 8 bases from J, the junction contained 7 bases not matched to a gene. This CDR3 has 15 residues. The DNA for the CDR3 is TGTGCCAGCAGTTACGTTTCTAGCGGGAAGGATGAGCAGTTCTTC. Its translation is CASSYVSSGKDEQFF.

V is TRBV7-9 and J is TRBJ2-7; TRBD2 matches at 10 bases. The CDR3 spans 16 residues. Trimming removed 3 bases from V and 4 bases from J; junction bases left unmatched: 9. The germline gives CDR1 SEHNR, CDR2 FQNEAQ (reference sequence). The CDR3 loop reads CASSFSSSTSGYEQYF. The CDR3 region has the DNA TGTGCCAGCAGCTTTTCGTCCTCGACTAGCGGGTACGAGCAGTACTTC.

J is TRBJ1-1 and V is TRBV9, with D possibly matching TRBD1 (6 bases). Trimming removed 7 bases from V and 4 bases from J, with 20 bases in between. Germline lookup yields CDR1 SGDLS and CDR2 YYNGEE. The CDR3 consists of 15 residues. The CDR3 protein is CASETGKLYCTEAFF. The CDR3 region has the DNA TGTGCCAGCGAAACAGGGAAGCTTTACTGCACTGAAGCTTTCTTT.

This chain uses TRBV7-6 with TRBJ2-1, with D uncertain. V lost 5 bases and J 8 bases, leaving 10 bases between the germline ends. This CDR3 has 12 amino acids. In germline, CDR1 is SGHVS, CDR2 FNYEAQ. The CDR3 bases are TGTGCCAGCAGCCAGCGCTGGTATGAGCAGTTCTTC. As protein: CASSQRWYEQFF. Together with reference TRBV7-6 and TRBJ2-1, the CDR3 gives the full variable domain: GAGVSQSPRYKVTKRGQDVALRCDPISGHVSLYWYRQALGQGPEFLTYFNYEAQQDKSGLPNDRFSAERPEGSISTLTIQRTEQRDSAMYRCASSQRWYEQFFGPGTRLTVL.

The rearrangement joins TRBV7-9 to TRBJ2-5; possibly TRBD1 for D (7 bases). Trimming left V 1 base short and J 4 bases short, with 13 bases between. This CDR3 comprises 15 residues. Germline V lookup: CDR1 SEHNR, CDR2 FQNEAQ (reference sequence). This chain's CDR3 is CASSLEHRGGETQYF. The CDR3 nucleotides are TGTGCCAGCAGCTTAGAACACAGGGGAGGAGAGACCCAGTACTTC.

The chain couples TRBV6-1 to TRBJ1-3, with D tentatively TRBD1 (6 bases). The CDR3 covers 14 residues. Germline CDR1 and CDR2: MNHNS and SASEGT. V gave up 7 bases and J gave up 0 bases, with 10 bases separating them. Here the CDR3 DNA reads TGTGCCAGCATTACAGGGACCTCTGGAAACACCATATATTTT. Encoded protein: CASITGTSGNTIYF.